The rows below give T cell receptor beta chains drawn from one sample of a study of shared clonotypes between healthy human individuals. Measured with immunoSEQ multiplex PCR; TCRdb has only the in-frame clones, and not every one. The sample yields some 2,500,000 clones, just under 95% seen once. The specimen sequenced was naive CD4+ T cells from PBMCs. The receptors stem from a man younger than 30 in good health. Some clones in this sample may be carry-over from other donors' samples. Both conserved end residues are part of each CDR3. Fields, in order: V gene, CDR3 length, J gene, D gene, CDR3 DNA, CDR3 protein. The D gene is left open where the match is weak.

V: TRBV4-2
length: 16
J: TRBJ2-5
D: TRBD2
DNA: TGTGCCAGCAGCCAAGTGGGACTAGCGGAACAAGAGACCCAGTACTTC
CDR3: CASSQVGLAEQETQYF

V: TRBV9
length: 15
J: TRBJ2-1
D: NA
DNA: TGTGCCAGCAGCGCCCGGGGACGGGACTACAATGAGCAGTTCTTC
CDR3: CASSARGRDYNEQFF

V: TRBV5-1
length: 17
J: TRBJ2-1
D: NA
DNA: TGCGCCAGCAGCCCAACTCCCGTGGGGGGGCTAAGGAATGAGCAGTTCTTC
CDR3: CASSPTPVGGLRNEQFF

V: TRBV5-1
length: 17
J: TRBJ1-1
D: NA
DNA: TGCGCCAGCAGATCGGAATCCGGGACGCCAAGCGTGGCTGAAGCTTTCTTT
CDR3: CASRSESGTPSVAEAFF

V: TRBV30
length: 15
J: TRBJ2-7
D: TRBD1
DNA: TGTGCCGGGAGTCCAGGGGGACAGGGTTCTGGTAAGCAGTACTTC
CDR3: CAGSPGGQGSGKQYF

V: TRBV28
length: 15
J: TRBJ2-7
D: TRBD2
DNA: TGTGCCAGCAGTACCGCTAGCGGGAGCTCCTACGAGCAGTACTTC
CDR3: CASSTASGSSYEQYF

V: TRBV6-1
length: 13
J: TRBJ1-3
D: NA
DNA: TGTGCCAGCAGCGCAGGGTACGGAAACACCATATATTTT
CDR3: CASSAGYGNTIYF

V: TRBV7-9
length: 13
J: TRBJ2-5
D: NA
DNA: TGTGCCAGCAGCTTCTCAGGACAAGAGACCCAGTACTTC
CDR3: CASSFSGQETQYF

V: TRBV7-2
length: 16
J: TRBJ2-1
D: TRBD2
DNA: TGTGCCAGCAGACCTAGCGGGAGGGCTGTCTACAATGAGCAGTTCTTC
CDR3: CASRPSGRAVYNEQFF

V: TRBV4-2
length: 14
J: TRBJ2-7
D: NA
DNA: TGTGCCAGCAGCCTGGGAGAGCGCGGCTACGAGCAGTACTTC
CDR3: CASSLGERGYEQYF